The 24 T cell receptor beta chains listed next were all sequenced from one sample in a study of T cell changes during pregnancy in multiple sclerosis. Sequencing used immunoSEQ multiplex PCR; TCRdb keeps in-frame clones, though not all of them. The sample yields just under 65,000 clones, approximately 93% seen once. This specimen consisted of CD8+ T cells from peripheral blood mononuclear cells, obtained in the second trimester of pregnancy. The receptors come from a female donor with multiple sclerosis, enrolled in a pregnancy study.

The gene calls are TRBV19 and TRBJ2-1; tentatively, D is TRBD2 (5 bases). V was trimmed by 1 base and J by 7 bases, leaving 17 bases between them. The CDR3 length is 16 residues. From germline, CDR1 is LNHDA and CDR2 SQIVND (reference sequence). Written as DNA, the CDR3 is TGTGCCAGTAGTATAGCCTTAAGAGGGAGTATTAATGAGCAGTTCTTC. This translates into CASSIALRGSINEQFF.

The chain employs TRBV27 and TRBJ1-1; D call uncertain. V was shortened by 5 bases and J by 3 bases, with 19 bases between the two germline ends. CDR1 MNHEY and CDR2 SMNVEV come from the germline V gene (reference sequence). The CDR3 covers 16 residues. The CDR3 region is CASSPPGWQADTEAFF. The CDR3 DNA reads as TGTGCCAGCAGTCCCCCTGGTTGGCAGGCAGACACTGAAGCTTTCTTT.

The chain uses TRBV19 and TRBJ2-7; perhaps TRBD1 as D (6 bases). The CDR3 consists of 13 residues. Germline CDR1 and CDR2: LNHDA and SQIVND (reference sequence). V was pared by 9 bases and J by 0 bases, with 12 bases between. As DNA, the CDR3 is TGTGCCAGCAGGGGCTTTGACTCCTACGAGCAGTACTTC. Translated, it gives CASRGFDSYEQYF.

The chain recombines TRBV14 with TRBJ1-2, with TRBD1 matching over 11 bases. CDR3 length: 15 amino acids. Germline assignment: CDR1 SGHDN and CDR2 FVKESK. The V segment lost 4 bases and the J segment 4 bases; nucleotides outside the gene matches: 5. CDR3 residues: CASSPKDRGLYGYTF. The CDR3 nucleotides are TGTGCCAGCAGCCCCAAGGACAGGGGGCTCTATGGCTACACCTTC.

The V call is TRBV29-1, the J call TRBJ2-7; TRBD2 matches 9 bases. V was clipped by 3 bases and J by 4 bases; unmatched bases: 4. The CDR3 totals 13 residues. Germline V gene data show CDR1 as SQVTM and CDR2 as ANQGSEA. This CDR3 is CSVDLAGTYEQYF. The DNA for the CDR3 is TGCAGCGTTGATCTAGCGGGGACTTACGAGCAGTACTTC.

The CDR3 region is CASSKASAGPNTEAFF. CDR3 bases: TGTGCCAGCAGCAAAGCTTCTGCAGGGCCGAACACTGAAGCTTTCTTT. The J gene is TRBJ1-1, the V gene TRBV21-1; the listed D gene, TRBD1, was not tested against the DNA. TRBV21-1 is recorded as a pseudogene. The CDR3 extends over 16 amino acids.

V is TRBV4-1 and J is TRBJ2-7; unclear D gene. The CDR3 is 13 residues long. Trimming removed 0 bases at V and 3 bases at J, with 6 bases between. The germline V gene has CDR1 MGHRA and CDR2 YSYEKL. In nucleotides, the CDR3 is TGCGCCAGCAGCCAAGAAAGAGACTACGAGCAGTACTTC. Protein sequence: CASSQERDYEQYF.

Concerning this clone: Other DNA variants within this sample encode the same CDR3. The chain carries TRBV15 and TRBJ2-1; D remains ambiguous. Trimming pared 0 bases from V and 4 bases from J, leaving 10 bases between. Looked up from germline, CDR1 is LNHNV and CDR2 is YYDKDF (reference sequence). This CDR3 has 15 amino acids. CDR3 nucleotides: TGTGCCACCAGCAGAGATCTTGGCAGATACAATGAGCAGTTCTTC. Translation: CATSRDLGRYNEQFF.

A single count supports this clone. This rearrangement joins TRBV19 to TRBJ2-3; 7 bases line up with TRBD2. The length of the CDR3 is 12 residues. Germline V gene sequence: CDR1 LNHDA, CDR2 SQIVND (reference sequence). The trim removed 11 bases at V and 5 bases at J, leaving 7 bases unmatched. This chain's CDR3 is CASRTSVDTQYF. The CDR3 DNA follows: TGTGCCTCCAGAACTAGCGTAGATACGCAGTATTTT.

V and J are TRBV6-1 and TRBJ2-7; D gene uncertain. With 2 bases removed from V and 3 bases from J, the gap between germline ends came to 11 bases. The germline gives CDR1 MNHNS, CDR2 SASEGT. The CDR3 length is 14 residues. The DNA for the CDR3 is TGTGCCAGCAGTGAACCCAGGCTCAACTACGAGCAGTACTTC. Protein sequence: CASSEPRLNYEQYF.

The rearrangement joins TRBV30 to TRBJ1-2, with D unresolved. Germline V gene sequence: CDR1 GTSNPN, CDR2 SVGIG (reference sequence). There are 12 residues in the CDR3. V dropped 3 bases and J dropped 4 bases, with 9 bases sitting between them. CDR3 in amino acids: CAWRLSPYGYTF. The CDR3 DNA reads as TGTGCCTGGAGGCTATCCCCCTATGGCTACACCTTC.

The chain has TRBV27 and TRBJ1-5; D possibly corresponds to TRBD1 (6 bases). The V end was cut by 4 bases, the J end by 2 bases, with 6 bases between. The CDR3 is made up of 13 amino acids. From germline, CDR1 is MNHEY and CDR2 SMNVEV (reference sequence). The CDR3 loop is CASSSGGNQPQHF. The CDR3 DNA reads TGTGCCAGCAGTTCAGGGGGCAATCAGCCCCAGCATTTT.

This clone has a single count. This chain uses TRBV28 with TRBJ2-1; 11 nucleotides match TRBD2. Germline V gene data show CDR1 as MDHEN and CDR2 as SYDVKM. The V gene end was trimmed by 4 bases and the J gene end by 5 bases; junction bases not matched to a gene: 16. This CDR3 is 19 amino acids long. This CDR3 is CASSSPVYRGTSGDNEQFF. The CDR3 DNA reads as TGTGCCAGCAGTTCGCCCGTTTACAGGGGGACTAGCGGAGACAATGAGCAGTTCTTC.

This rearrangement joins TRBV19 to TRBJ1-1; tentative D call: TRBD1 (5 bases). CDR3 size: 13 residues. CDR1 is LNHDA, CDR2 SQIVND, per germline (reference sequence). V shed 3 bases and J shed 8 bases, with 13 bases lying between them. The CDR3 is CASSIGGGPEAFF. Written as DNA, the CDR3 is TGTGCCAGTAGTATCGGGGGGGGACCAGAAGCTTTCTTT.

The V call is TRBV13, the J call TRBJ2-7, with TRBD2 as a possible D gene (5 bases). The CDR3 consists of 15 residues. Trimming left V 3 bases short and J 1 base short, with 13 bases between. Germline V gene data show CDR1 as PRHDT and CDR2 as FYEKMQ (reference sequence). CDR3 DNA: TGTGCCAGCAGCTTGGATGAGGGTGGGTCCTACGAGCAGTACTTC. Its protein is CASSLDEGGSYEQYF.

The V call is TRBV27, the J call TRBJ1-2; a weak D match, TRBD1 (5 bases). The V gene's germline CDR1 is MNHEY and CDR2 SMNVEV (reference sequence). The CDR3 spans 13 residues. V lost 5 bases and J 6 bases, leaving 13 bases between the germline ends. CDR3 region: CASSDSSLDGYTF. In nucleotides, the CDR3 is TGTGCCAGCAGTGACAGCAGCCTTGATGGCTACACCTTC.

The chain has TRBV7-8 and TRBJ2-3, with 10 bases that match TRBD2. With V trimmed by 2 bases and J by 4 bases, 3 bases remained unmatched. The CDR3 loop spans 15 amino acids. Germline V CDR1 and CDR2: SGHVS, FQNEAQ. For the CDR3, the DNA is TGTGCCAGCAGCTTATCTAGCGGGGGCTCAGATACGCAGTATTTT. Translating gives CASSLSSGGSDTQYF.

The table lists this clone with a few counts. This chain uses TRBV2 with TRBJ1-1; 7 bases agree with TRBD1. V gave up 6 bases and J gave up 0 bases; unmatched junction bases: 1. CDR1 is SNHLY, CDR2 FYNNEI, per germline. CDR3 length: 13 residues. The CDR3 nucleotides read TGTGCCAGCAGGACAGGGATGAACACTGAAGCTTTCTTT. Translation: CASRTGMNTEAFF.

This chain joins TRBV30 and TRBJ2-6; 7 nucleotides align to TRBD1. Losses at the gene ends were 3 bases for V and 3 bases for J; bases not matched to a gene: 2. Germline V CDR1 and CDR2: GTSNPN, SVGIG (reference sequence). The CDR3 runs 14 residues. The DNA of the CDR3 is TGTGCCTGGAGCACAGGGGTTGGGGCCAACGTCCTGACTTTC. Protein product: CAWSTGVGANVLTF.

The genes are TRBV19 and TRBJ1-1; 8 nucleotides align to TRBD1. J gave up 1 base and V 8 bases, and 9 bases lay outside the gene matches. CDR3 length equals 15 residues. Germline V lookup: CDR1 LNHDA, CDR2 SQIVND (reference sequence). CDR3 region: CASGGQGPGNTEAFF. DNA for the CDR3: TGTGCCAGTGGTGGACAGGGTCCTGGGAACACTGAAGCTTTCTTT.

V and J are TRBV30 and TRBJ2-4, with D perhaps matching TRBD1 (6 bases). The CDR3 has 12 residues. Trimming removed 3 bases at V and 5 bases at J, with 8 bases between. Germline CDR1 and CDR2: GTSNPN and SVGIG (reference sequence). In DNA form, the CDR3 reads TGTGCCTGGAGCTGGGGGCAAAACATTCAGTACTTC. Protein sequence: CAWSWGQNIQYF.

The rearrangement links TRBV6-5 to TRBJ2-7; D possibly corresponds to TRBD1 (5 bases). Germline V gives CDR1 MNHEY, CDR2 SVGAGI. This CDR3 spans 14 amino acids. V lost 5 bases to trimming and J lost 1 base, with 12 bases between them. CDR3 bases: TGTGCCAGCAGTCCAGGGTCGATATCCTACGAGCAGTACTTC. Its translation: CASSPGSISYEQYF.

This rearrangement joins TRBV4-1 to TRBJ2-5, with 7 bases identical to TRBD1. The CDR3 is 16 residues long. In germline, CDR1 is MGHRA, CDR2 YSYEKL. The J segment lost 5 bases and the V segment lost 2 bases, leaving 11 bases of the junction unmatched. The CDR3 DNA reads as TGCGCCAGCAGCCAACCACACACAGGGGCTCGGGAGACCCAGTACTTC. Translated, it gives CASSQPHTGARETQYF.

The chain couples TRBV2 to TRBJ2-7; TRBD1 agrees at 8 bases. The CDR3 length is 15 residues. The J segment lost 3 bases and the V segment lost 0 bases, leaving 4 bases of the junction unmatched. The V gene's germline CDR1 is SNHLY and CDR2 FYNNEI. The CDR3 nucleotides read TGTGCCAGCAGTGAAGCCTCCGGGACAGGCTACGAGCAGTACTTC. Translating gives CASSEASGTGYEQYF. Based on the CDR3 plus reference TRBV2 and TRBJ2-7, the full variable domain is EPEVTQTPSHQVTQMGQEVILRCVPISNHLYFYWYRQILGQKVEFLVSFYNNEISEKSEIFDDQFSVERPDGSNFTLKIRSTKLEDSAMYFCASSEASGTGYEQYFGPGTRLTVT.